This entry lists 32 T cell receptor beta chains sequenced from one sample in a study of T cells in Graves' hyperthyroidism and ophthalmopathy. Template material for amplifying TCR beta CDR3 regions consisted of RNA transcripts. A set of HTBI primers served as the primers for a first-round RT-PCR of the TCR CDR3. TCRdb called the multiplex PCR reads again in MiXCR, with one record for every CDR3 protein. The table records fewer than 750,000 distinct CDR3 sequences, approximately 14% of them present only once. Sequencing used blood. The receptor set was obtained from a woman between 45 and 60 years old with Graves' ophthalmopathy.

J is TRBJ2-3 and V is TRBV19; 10 nucleotides agree with TRBD1. There are 16 residues in the CDR3. The germline CDR1 and CDR2 sequences are LNHDA and SQIVND (reference sequence). V was clipped by 6 bases and J by 6 bases; unmatched bases: 12. The CDR3 DNA sequence: TGTGCCAGTAGCAAGATTCCGGGACAGGGGATGGATACGCAGTATTTT. Its protein is CASSKIPGQGMDTQYF.

A few counts support this clonotype. This is likely an artifact of a read error, given a far larger clone one base away. This chain joins TRBV11-3 and TRBJ2-1; D remains unclear. The germline V gene encodes CDR1 SGHNT and CDR2 YENEEA. V dropped 5 bases and J dropped 5 bases, with 7 bases sitting between them. CDR3 length: 12 amino acids. The CDR3 region has the DNA TGTGCCAGCAGCGGTAGCCACAATGAGCAGTTCTTC. Translation: CASSGSHNEQFF.

Note on this clonotype: Just one base apart from a much larger clone, this may be a read error. The DNA is omitted, as the CDR3 cannot be located on it reliably, and the CDR3 follows TCRdb's listing. V and J are TRBV7-8 and TRBJ1-1; the DNA was not used to check the table's D call, TRBD1. Germline V lookup: CDR1 SGHVS, CDR2 FQNEAQ. Counting both end residues, the CDR3 totals 16 amino acids. The CDR3 sequence is CASRIGGFGIGTEASF.

In its sample, this clonotype was seen many times. The chain links TRBV7-9 to TRBJ2-5; 7 nucleotides align to TRBD1. The V gene's germline CDR1 is SEHNR and CDR2 FQNEAQ (reference sequence). The CDR3 has 14 residues. The trim removed 5 bases at V and 4 bases at J, leaving 7 bases unmatched. CDR3 DNA: TGTGCCAGCAGCCGTGACAGGGCGGGAGAGACCCAGTACTTC. Translation gives CASSRDRAGETQYF.

The gene calls are TRBV20-1 and TRBJ2-1; D ambiguous. The CDR3 is made up of 14 amino acids. V lost 3 bases and J lost 9, with 18 bases in between. Germline CDR1 is DFQATT and CDR2 is SNEGSKA (reference sequence). CDR3: CSARDQDLFGEQFF. In DNA form, the CDR3 reads TGCAGTGCTAGGGACCAGGACCTCTTTGGTGAGCAGTTCTTC.

This chain links TRBV28 with TRBJ1-6; D unclear. Germline assignment: CDR1 MDHEN and CDR2 SYDVKM. This CDR3 has 17 amino acids. V was trimmed by 4 bases and J by 0 bases, leaving 13 bases between them. This chain's CDR3 is CASSSDNLSSYNSPLHF. The CDR3 coding sequence is TGTGCCAGCAGTTCTGACAACCTGAGCTCCTATAATTCACCCCTCCACTTT.

The V gene is TRBV4-1, the J gene TRBJ1-5, with 11 bases that match TRBD1. CDR1 and CDR2 from the germline V gene are MGHRA and YSYEKL. The CDR3 spans 16 residues. V lost 3 bases and J lost 4; bases outside the gene matches: 5. The CDR3 loop is CASSQIGTGGNQPQHF. The CDR3 DNA follows: TGCGCCAGCAGCCAGATTGGGACAGGGGGAAATCAGCCCCAGCATTTT.

This chain connects TRBV4-2 to TRBJ1-1; D may be TRBD1 (5 bases). CDR3 length equals 17 residues. Trimming took off 0 bases at V and 1 base at J, with 15 bases between the two ends. Germline V gives CDR1 LGHNA, CDR2 YNFKEQ. CDR3 in amino acids: CASSQDPEARANTEAFF. CDR3 nucleotide sequence: TGTGCCAGCAGCCAAGACCCAGAGGCCAGGGCGAACACTGAAGCTTTCTTT.

The J gene is TRBJ2-5, the V gene TRBV15, with 11 bases fitting TRBD2. Germline assignment: CDR1 LNHNV and CDR2 YYDKDF (reference sequence). The CDR3 loop spans 18 amino acids. After removal of 1 base from V and 1 base from J, the junction contained 8 bases not matched to a gene. The chain's CDR3 is CATSRVGGTSGFQETQYF. For the CDR3, the DNA is TGTGCCACCAGCAGAGTCGGGGGGACTAGCGGATTCCAAGAGACCCAGTACTTC. The full variable domain, its missing parts supplied by reference TRBV15 and TRBJ2-5, is DAMVIQNPRYQVTQFGKPVTLSCSQTLNHNVMYWYQQKSSQAPKLLFHYYDKDFNNEADTPDNFQSRRPNTSFCFLDIRSPGLGDTAMYLCATSRVGGTSGFQETQYFGPGTRLLVL.

The table lists this clonotype with a count of one. This chain joins TRBV19 and TRBJ2-4; 7 nucleotides line up with TRBD2. Germline loops: CDR1 LNHDA, CDR2 SQIVND (reference sequence). This CDR3 contains 17 residues. V gave up 3 bases and J gave up 1 base; unmatched junction bases: 9. Here the CDR3 DNA reads TGTGCCAGTAGTATTGTTGGGAGGGCCTCTGCCAAAAACATTCAGTACTTC. Translation gives CASSIVGRASAKNIQYF.

This clonotype has a handful of counts. CDR3 residues: CASSSLLAGVSTGELFF. The DNA of the CDR3 is TGTGCCAGCAGTTCCCTCCTAGCGGGAGTGAGCACCGGGGAGCTGTTTTTT. The chain has TRBV6-1 and TRBJ2-2, with 10 positions matching TRBD2. CDR1 MNHNS and CDR2 SASEGT come from the germline V gene. With 5 bases clipped from V and 4 bases from J, the junction kept 10 bases outside the gene matches. The CDR3 spans 17 residues.

This clonotype was recorded many times. The V gene is TRBV28, the J gene TRBJ2-2; 12 bases match TRBD2. The V gene's germline CDR1 is MDHEN and CDR2 SYDVKM. After removal of 6 bases from V and 5 bases from J, the junction contained 10 bases not matched to a gene. This CDR3 region has 17 residues. The CDR3 coding sequence is TGTGCCAGCAGATCTCTGACTAGCGGGAGCGTTACCGGGGAGCTGTTTTTT. This encodes CASRSLTSGSVTGELFF.

The rearrangement links TRBV27 to TRBJ2-1, with 12 nucleotides matching TRBD2. Unmatched junction bases numbered 5, after V lost 4 bases and J lost 4 bases. The CDR3 has 16 residues. The germline CDR1 and CDR2 sequences are MNHEY and SMNVEV (reference sequence). The CDR3 bases are TGTGCCAGCAGTTCCCCTAGCGGGAGGGAATACAATGAGCAGTTCTTC. Its protein product is CASSSPSGREYNEQFF.

This chain joins TRBV6-4 and TRBJ1-4, with D uncertain. The CDR3 length is 11 residues. The V gene lost 9 bases and the J gene lost 7 bases, with 9 bases spanning the gap. CDR1 is MRHNA and CDR2 is SNTAGT in the germline V gene. CDR3 protein: CARTGSEKLFF. The CDR3 DNA reads as TGTGCCAGGACCGGCAGTGAAAAACTGTTTTTT.

This clonotype showed up many times. V gene TRBV20-1 combines with J gene TRBJ2-1; TRBD2 matches 9 bases. The CDR3 has 14 amino acids. V was pared by 3 bases and J by 5 bases, with 5 bases of the junction left unmatched. Germline V gives CDR1 DFQATT, CDR2 SNEGSKA (reference sequence). The chain's CDR3 is CSARRTSGHNEQFF. DNA of the CDR3: TGCAGTGCTAGGAGAACTAGCGGGCACAATGAGCAGTTCTTC.

The rearrangement joins TRBV7-3 to TRBJ2-2; TRBD2 matches at 11 bases. There are 16 residues in the CDR3. Trimming at V came to 0 bases and at J to 7 bases, leaving 4 bases not matched to a gene. Per the germline V gene, CDR1 is SGHTA and CDR2 is FQGTGA. The DNA of the CDR3 is TGTGCCAGCAGCTTAACGTTAGCGGGAGGGAGCGGGGAGCTGTTTTTT. The encoded protein is CASSLTLAGGSGELFF.

This clonotype was detected many times. CDR3 sequence reads: CATSRERTGEETQYF. CDR3 nucleotides: TGTGCCACCAGCAGAGAAAGGACAGGAGAAGAGACCCAGTACTTC. This chain connects TRBV15 to TRBJ2-5; 7 bases agree with TRBD1. Germline V lookup: CDR1 LNHNV, CDR2 YYDKDF (reference sequence). The trim removed 0 bases at V and 3 bases at J, leaving 4 bases unmatched. The length of the CDR3 is 15 residues.

The V and J genes are TRBV9 and TRBJ2-1; D perhaps matches TRBD2 (6 bases). Germline V CDR1 and CDR2: SGDLS, YYNGEE. This CDR3 contains 16 residues. V was cut by 4 bases and J by 5 bases, with 19 bases left in between. The CDR3 loop reads CASSQTGTHSNNEQFF. The CDR3 nucleotides read TGTGCCAGCAGCCAAACCGGGACTCATTCTAACAATGAGCAGTTCTTC.

This clonotype showed up many times. The rearrangement links TRBV12-3 or TRBV12-4 to TRBJ2-7; 12 positions agree with TRBD2. Trimming removed 5 bases from V and 2 bases from J; junction bases left unmatched: 7. CDR3 length equals 16 residues. The CDR3 DNA follows: TGTGCCAGCAGTCCAGGACTAGCGGGACCCCCCTACGAGCAGTACTTC. Translation: CASSPGLAGPPYEQYF.

This clonotype has at least ten counts. V is TRBV2 and J is TRBJ2-7; D is possibly TRBD1 (6 bases). This CDR3 is 14 amino acids long. Trimming took off 6 bases at V and 0 bases at J, with 12 bases between the two ends. Germline V CDR1 and CDR2: SNHLY, FYNNEI. CDR3 residues: CASSLGQSSYEQYF. The CDR3 nucleotides read TGTGCCAGCAGCTTAGGACAGAGCTCCTACGAGCAGTACTTC.

The rearrangement uses TRBV15 and TRBJ1-5, with a tentative D call TRBD1 (5 bases). The CDR3 loop spans 17 amino acids. The germline CDR1 and CDR2 sequences are LNHNV and YYDKDF (reference sequence). V dropped 5 bases and J dropped 1 base, with 18 bases sitting between them. CDR3 sequence reads: CATSDGLGRSSNQPQHF. DNA of the CDR3: TGTGCCACCAGCGACGGCCTGGGACGGAGCAGCAATCAGCCCCAGCATTTT.

The sample holds many counts of this clonotype. The genes are TRBV12-3 or TRBV12-4 and TRBJ2-3, with no clear D. V dropped 8 bases and J dropped 4 bases, with 13 bases sitting between them. CDR3 length: 13 amino acids. The CDR3 spells CASRRLVADTQYF. The CDR3 coding sequence is TGTGCCAGCCGACGGCTGGTGGCAGATACGCAGTATTTT.

On this clonotype itself: At one end, the junction sequence differs from germline, possibly due to a read error. The rearrangement uses TRBV14 and TRBJ2-6; 11 bases agree with TRBD2. Germline-derived CDR1 and CDR2 are SGHDN and FVKESK. This CDR3 has 18 residues. CDR3 bases: TGTGCCAGCAGCCAAGGTACTAGCGGGAGACCTGGGGCCAACGTCCTGACTTTT. Translation: CASSQGTSGRPGANVLTF.

A word on this clonotype: A much larger clonotype is one base distant, so this may be a read error. The V gene is TRBV28, the J gene TRBJ2-7; no firm D call. V was clipped by 3 bases and J by 6 bases, with 9 bases between them. The CDR3 is 12 amino acids. The V gene's germline CDR1 is MDHEN and CDR2 SYDVKM. CDR3: CASSFLGSEQYF. In DNA form, the CDR3 reads TGTGCCAGCAGTTTTTTGGGGTCCGAGCAGTACTTC.

This clonotype has a count of ten or more. This sequence joins TRBV5-1 and TRBJ2-2; 14 bases map to TRBD2. CDR1 and CDR2 from the germline V gene are SGHRS and YFSETQ. The J segment lost 4 bases and the V segment lost 6 bases, leaving 8 bases of the junction unmatched. This CDR3 is 17 amino acids long. The CDR3 loop is CASTIPGTSGSTGELFF. For the CDR3, the DNA is TGCGCCAGCACTATTCCAGGGACTAGCGGGAGCACCGGGGAGCTGTTTTTT.

This clonotype has only a few counts. The chain recombines TRBV20-1 with TRBJ1-4; the D is unclear. The CDR3 sequence is 13 residues long. Germline-derived CDR1 and CDR2 are DFQATT and SNEGSKA (reference sequence). With 6 bases removed from V and 1 base from J, the gap between germline ends came to 9 bases. The CDR3 region is CSAGEITNEKLFF. The CDR3 DNA reads as TGCAGTGCCGGTGAAATAACTAATGAAAAACTGTTTTTT.

This clonotype was counted once. Possible read error: a much larger clone is one base away. V and J are TRBV12-3 or TRBV12-4 and TRBJ2-7; tentatively, D is TRBD1 or TRBD2 (5 bases each). V dropped 10 bases and J dropped 1 base, with 14 bases sitting between them. CDR3 size: 13 residues. The CDR3: CANSWDGSYEQYF. CDR3 DNA: TGTGCCAACAGCTGGGACGGTTCCTACGAGCAGTACTTC.

This clonotype has a handful of counts. The chain employs TRBV4-3 and TRBJ1-2, with 8 bases lining up with TRBD1. The CDR3 totals 17 residues. After removal of 0 bases from V and 3 bases from J, the junction contained 9 bases not matched to a gene. CDR1 is LGHNA and CDR2 is YSLEER in the germline V gene. CDR3 DNA: TGCGCCAGCAGCCAAGATCGCCGGACAGGGAACGACTATGGCTACACCTTC. Amino acids: CASSQDRRTGNDYGYTF.

Many counts were recorded for this clonotype. The V and J genes are TRBV7-3 and TRBJ2-1, with 10 bases lining up with TRBD2. V lost 1 base to trimming and J lost 0 bases; unmatched junction nucleotides: 6. The CDR3 has 18 residues. The germline V gene has CDR1 SGHTA and CDR2 FQGTGA. The CDR3 coding sequence is TGTGCCAGCAGCTTAAAGGTAGCGGGAGGCAGCTCCTACAATGAGCAGTTCTTC. Its translation: CASSLKVAGGSSYNEQFF.

This clonotype was recorded many times. This rearrangement joins TRBV12-3 or TRBV12-4 to TRBJ1-5, with unresolved D. CDR3 length: 14 residues. Trimming stripped 3 bases from V and 0 bases from J, with 6 bases between. As DNA, the CDR3 is TGTGCCAGCAGTTTGGTCCATAGCAATCAGCCCCAGCATTTT. It is translated as CASSLVHSNQPQHF.

The CDR3 loop reads CASSKDSNTEAFF. CDR3 coding DNA: TGTGCCAGTAGTAAAGACTCGAACACTGAAGCTTTCTTT. V and J are TRBV19 and TRBJ1-1; D is ambiguous. From germline, CDR1 is LNHDA and CDR2 SQIVND (reference sequence). V lost 4 bases and J 1 base, leaving 7 bases between the germline ends. CDR3 length equals 13 residues.

This clonotype has more than one count but fewer than ten. The chain uses TRBV7-2 and TRBJ1-5; possibly TRBD1 for D (5 bases). Germline assignment: CDR1 SGHTA and CDR2 FQGNSA. There are 14 residues in the CDR3. Trimming left V 2 bases short and J 5 bases short, with 10 bases between. CDR3 amino acids: CASSLRRGDQPQHF. Here the CDR3 DNA reads TGTGCCAGCAGCTTACGACGGGGGGATCAGCCCCAGCATTTT. Full variable domain (remainder filled in from reference TRBV7-2 and TRBJ1-5): GAGVSQSPSNKVTEKGKDVELRCDPISGHTALYWYRQSLGQGLEFLIYFQGNSAPDKSGLPSDRFSAERTGGSVSTLTIQRTQQEDSAVYLCASSLRRGDQPQHFGDGTRLSIL.